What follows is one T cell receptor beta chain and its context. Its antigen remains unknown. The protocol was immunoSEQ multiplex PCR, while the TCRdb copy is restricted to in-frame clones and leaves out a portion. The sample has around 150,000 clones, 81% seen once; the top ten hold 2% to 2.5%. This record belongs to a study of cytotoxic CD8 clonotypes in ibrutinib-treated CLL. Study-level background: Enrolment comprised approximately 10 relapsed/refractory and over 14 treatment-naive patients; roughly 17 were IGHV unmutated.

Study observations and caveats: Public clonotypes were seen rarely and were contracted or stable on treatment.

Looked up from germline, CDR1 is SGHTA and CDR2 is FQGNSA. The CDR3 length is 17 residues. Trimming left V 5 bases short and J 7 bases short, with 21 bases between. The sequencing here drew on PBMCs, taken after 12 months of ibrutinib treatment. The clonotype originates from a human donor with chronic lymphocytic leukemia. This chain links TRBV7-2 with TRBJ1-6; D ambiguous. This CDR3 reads CASSPTYGSPGNSPLHF. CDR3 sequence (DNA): TGTGCCAGCAGCCCAACCTACGGCAGCCCGGGGAATTCACCCCTCCACTTT.